This TCR beta chain was profiled in a study of control samples from healthy donors and cancer patients. This clone was counted only a few times. In germline, CDR1 is SGHNT, CDR2 YYREEE (reference sequence). The CDR3 is 15 residues long. Trimming took off 4 bases at V and 1 base at J, with 13 bases between the two ends. Libraries were prepared by immunoSEQ multiplex PCR; TCRdb keeps only in-frame clonotypes and omits some of them. This table holds about 110,000 clones, approximately 82% found once. The gene calls are TRBV5-4 and TRBJ2-3; perhaps D is TRBD1 or TRBD2 (5 bases each). Sequenced sample: blood. The receptor was isolated from a young man in good health. CDR3: CASSQPGRRTDTQYF. In nucleotides, the CDR3 is TGTGCCAGCAGCCAACCGGGACGCCGCACAGATACGCAGTATTTT.